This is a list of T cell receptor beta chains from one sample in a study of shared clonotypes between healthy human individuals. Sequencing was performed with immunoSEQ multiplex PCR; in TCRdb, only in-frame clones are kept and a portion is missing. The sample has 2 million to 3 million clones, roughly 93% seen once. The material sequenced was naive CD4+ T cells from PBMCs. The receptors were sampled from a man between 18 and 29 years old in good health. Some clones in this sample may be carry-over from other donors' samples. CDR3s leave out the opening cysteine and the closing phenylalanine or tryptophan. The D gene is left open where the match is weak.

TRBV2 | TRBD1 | ASKNRGSGNTIY
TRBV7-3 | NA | ASSLMAGDETQY
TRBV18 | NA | ASSQDWRAYNEQF
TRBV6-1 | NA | ASSDGNQPQH
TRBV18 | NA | ASSPFREPTNSPLH
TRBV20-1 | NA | SASRGYEQY
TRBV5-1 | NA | ASSPDGGTTDTQY
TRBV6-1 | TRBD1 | ASSDRTGGEVGANVLT
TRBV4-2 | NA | ASSQVTKPGELF
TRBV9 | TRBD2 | ASSVEASGHYNEQF
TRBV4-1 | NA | ASSQDARGIGPRGELF
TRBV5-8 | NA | ASNRATSTEAF
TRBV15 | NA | ATSRDVVELETQY
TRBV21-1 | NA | ASSSASGRQY
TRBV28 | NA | ASTLGGSSYNEQF
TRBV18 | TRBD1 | ASSPRDSRFQETQY
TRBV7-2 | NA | ASSLATWDTEAF
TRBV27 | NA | ASSARRQETTDTQY
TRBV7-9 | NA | ASSLGSNTEAF
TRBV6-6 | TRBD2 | ASTREATYEQY
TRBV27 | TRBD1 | ASSGTGGAGQPQH
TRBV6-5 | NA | ASREAAANYGYT
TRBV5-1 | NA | ASRTSEGHYNEQF
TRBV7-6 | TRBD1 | ASSLIAGGSYEQY
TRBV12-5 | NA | ASGLGTGSSYEQY
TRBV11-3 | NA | ASSLGVSVYNEQF
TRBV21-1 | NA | ASSKVEGRRNYEQY
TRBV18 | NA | ASSPAVGYDGYT
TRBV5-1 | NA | ASSLLGGAYTGELF
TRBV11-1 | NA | ASSLGPQETQY
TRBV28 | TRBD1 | ASSLFGRGPEIKYGYT
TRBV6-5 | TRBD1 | ASTPPGTGYNEQF
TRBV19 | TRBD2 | ATETSGSAATDTQY
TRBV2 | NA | ASNSGAGGYT
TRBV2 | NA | ASSGTSDQPQH
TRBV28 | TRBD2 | ASSLSGTLETQY
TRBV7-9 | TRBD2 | ASTSIAGGPSANIQY
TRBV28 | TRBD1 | ASSIGGQVYYEQY
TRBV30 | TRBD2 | AWSPGGVGEQY
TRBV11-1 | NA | ASSWGDRRDEQY
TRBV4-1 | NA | ASSQARFVPNQPQH
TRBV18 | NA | ASSPQYEQY
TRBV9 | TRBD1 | ASSVGQGGEPQH
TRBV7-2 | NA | ASLEVGEQF
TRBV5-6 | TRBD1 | ASSRRRTGTYEQY
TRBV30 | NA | AWSLQTNTEAF
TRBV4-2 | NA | ASSQGLVVVTQY
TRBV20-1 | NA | SAPGNEQF
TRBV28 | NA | ASRTSLEQPQH
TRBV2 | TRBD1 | ASSADRASYNEQF
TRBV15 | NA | ATSRDLVNTIY
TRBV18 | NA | ASSPLEFLPAYEQY
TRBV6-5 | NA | ASRTGGRAYGYT
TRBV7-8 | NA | ASSLEATEAF
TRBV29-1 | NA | SGRSGTGETQY
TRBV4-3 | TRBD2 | ASSQGRAGAGTGELF
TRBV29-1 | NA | SGDRFQETQY
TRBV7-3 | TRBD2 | ASSSELAGEQF